These 22 T cell receptor beta chains came from one sample sequenced in a study of post-analysis software for immune sequencing data. Unique molecular identifiers were present in the TCR beta cDNA libraries. From the PCR reads, TCRdb called clonotypes with MiXCR, one entry per CDR3 protein. There are about 770,000 distinct CDR3 sequences in the sample; roughly 50% occur only once, and 4.9% lies in the top ten. Study-wide results and limits: Five or six TRBV segments, TRBV5-6, TRBV5-1 and TRBV20-1 among them, were found more frequent in patients than controls.

No antigen has been identified for these receptors. The material sequenced was blood. Receptors were obtained from a girl aged 5 to 17 with multiple sclerosis.

The rearrangement uses TRBV20-1 and TRBJ2-3; D is uncertain. Per germline, CDR1 DFQATT and CDR2 SNEGSKA (reference sequence). V was pared by 5 bases and J by 1 base, with 16 bases between. This CDR3 comprises 15 residues. The CDR3 here is CSAHRVNPGTDTQYF. CDR3 DNA sequence: TGCAGTGCTCATCGTGTAAACCCAGGCACAGATACGCAGTATTTT.

This clonotype was observed a few times. The chain couples TRBV29-1 to TRBJ2-1; 8 bases fit TRBD2. The CDR3 length is 19 residues. J was trimmed by 4 bases and V by 0 bases; bases with no gene match: 17. Germline CDR1 reads SQVTM; CDR2 reads ANQGSEA. CDR3 coding DNA: TGCAGCGTTGAAGATCGGGGCGACAGCTTAGCGGGAAGATACAATGAGCAGTTCTTC. Protein: CSVEDRGDSLAGRYNEQFF.

The chain joins TRBV6-1 to TRBJ2-3, with 7 bases that match TRBD2. The trim removed 11 bases at V and 2 bases at J, leaving 4 bases unmatched. This CDR3 contains 12 residues. The germline V gene has CDR1 MNHNS and CDR2 SASEGT. CDR3 DNA sequence: TGTGCCTTGGGACTACCCACAGATACGCAGTATTTT. It translates to CALGLPTDTQYF.

The chain employs TRBV7-3 and TRBJ1-2, with D tentatively TRBD1 (5 bases). Trimming took off 5 bases at V and 9 bases at J, with 22 bases between the two ends. CDR1 is SGHTA and CDR2 is FQGTGA in the germline V gene. CDR3 size: 15 residues. The chain's CDR3 is CASSLKGYLLWSYTF. The CDR3 nucleotides read TGTGCCAGCAGCCTAAAGGGGTACCTACTATGGAGCTACACCTTC.

A few counts support this clonotype. V gene TRBV5-1 combines with J gene TRBJ2-3, with D maybe TRBD2 (6 bases). V was shortened by 5 bases and J by 0 bases, with 13 bases between the two germline ends. The length of the CDR3 is 15 residues. CDR1 SGHRS and CDR2 YFSETQ come from the germline V gene. CDR3 in DNA: TGCGCCAGCAGTTCCGACGGGACTAGCACAGATACGCAGTATTTT. It encodes CASSSDGTSTDTQYF.

This chain links TRBV6-1 with TRBJ1-5, with D perhaps TRBD1 (5 bases). The CDR3 spans 13 residues. Trimming shortened V by 3 bases and J by 7 bases, and 10 bases separated the two germline ends. CDR1 MNHNS and CDR2 SASEGT come from the germline V gene. The DNA for the CDR3 is TGTGCCAGCAGTGACAGGGCTGGCCAGCCCCAGCATTTT. It is translated as CASSDRAGQPQHF.

This sequence joins TRBV7-2 and TRBJ2-1; 11 nucleotides line up with TRBD2. The germline V gene has CDR1 SGHTA and CDR2 FQGNSA. The CDR3 length is 18 residues. The trim removed 5 bases at V and 8 bases at J, leaving 17 bases unmatched. This CDR3 is CASSRLGTSGSSYDEQFF. The CDR3 DNA reads as TGTGCCAGCAGCCGACTCGGGACTAGCGGCTCCTCGTACGATGAGCAGTTCTTC.

This chain connects TRBV5-1 to TRBJ1-4, with unresolved D. Trimming shortened V by 0 bases and J by 3 bases, and 6 bases separated the two germline ends. CDR1 SGHRS and CDR2 YFSETQ come from the germline V gene. The CDR3 sequence is 14 residues long. Here the CDR3 DNA reads TGCGCCAGCAGCTTGGTTGCGTCTAATGAAAAACTGTTTTTT. Its protein product is CASSLVASNEKLFF.

This clonotype has a count of ten or more. The chain links TRBV27 to TRBJ2-7, with 9 bases fitting TRBD2. V lost 5 bases and J lost 7; bases outside the gene matches: 15. Germline V gene data show CDR1 as MNHEY and CDR2 as SMNVEV (reference sequence). CDR3 length: 16 residues. This CDR3 reads CASSPHLLAGPDEQYF. Here the CDR3 DNA reads TGTGCCAGCAGTCCCCACCTCCTAGCGGGACCGGATGAGCAGTACTTC.

This clonotype was observed once. CDR3 sequence: CASSFGAGRNSLEQYF. As DNA, the CDR3 is TGTGCCAGCAGCTTCGGGGCGGGAAGGAATAGTCTCGAGCAGTACTTC. This chain links TRBV13 with TRBJ2-7; a possible D gene is TRBD2 (6 bases). The V gene's germline CDR1 is PRHDT and CDR2 FYEKMQ (reference sequence). V shed 3 bases and J shed 6 bases, with 21 bases lying between them. The CDR3 totals 16 residues.

Details on this clonotype: The junction and the germline gene differ at one end; a read error may be behind it. This chain connects TRBV12-3 or TRBV12-4 to TRBJ2-1; D possibly corresponds to TRBD2 (6 bases). This CDR3 is built from 12 residues. This chain's CDR3 is CTSSLAANEQFF. The DNA of the CDR3 is TGTACCAGCAGTTTAGCGGCGAATGAGCAGTTCTTC.

The chain employs TRBV6-2 or TRBV6-3 and TRBJ1-1; possibly TRBD1 for D (6 bases). Trimming stripped 8 bases from V and 6 bases from J, with 16 bases between. The germline V gene encodes CDR1 MNHEY and CDR2 SVGEGT. The CDR3 loop spans 13 amino acids. As DNA, the CDR3 is TGTGCCAGCGCCTACGACAGGCCGCCTGAAGCTTTCTTT. It encodes CASAYDRPPEAFF.

The V gene is TRBV9, the J gene TRBJ2-1, with 10 bases fitting TRBD2. Per germline, CDR1 SGDLS and CDR2 YYNGEE. V trimming: 4 bases; J trimming: 10 bases; junction bases outside the gene matches: 8. The CDR3 has 14 residues. The CDR3 bases are TGTGCCAGCAGCCTGAGTGGGACTAGCGACGAGCAGTTCTTC. Translating it yields CASSLSGTSDEQFF.

The J gene is TRBJ1-2, the V gene TRBV6-1; unclear D gene. Germline V gene lookup returns CDR1 MNHNS and CDR2 SASEGT. The CDR3 runs to 14 residues. Trimming stripped 1 base from V and 0 bases from J, with 6 bases between. This CDR3 is CASSEVPSNYGYTF. CDR3 in DNA: TGTGCCAGCAGTGAAGTTCCGTCTAACTATGGCTACACCTTC.

The gene calls are TRBV6-6 and TRBJ2-7; 10 bases agree with TRBD2. The CDR3 runs 16 residues. The germline V gene has CDR1 MNHNY and CDR2 SVGAGI (reference sequence). J was trimmed by 3 bases and V by 2 bases; bases with no gene match: 7. Here the CDR3 DNA reads TGTGCCAGCAGTTACCTGCGGCTAGCGGGAGACTACGAGCAGTACTTC. Amino acids: CASSYLRLAGDYEQYF.

This clonotype occurred once. This chain uses TRBV12-3 or TRBV12-4 with TRBJ2-2; a weak D match, TRBD2 (6 bases). V was shortened by 6 bases and J by 2 bases, with 13 bases between the two germline ends. The CDR3 sequence is 15 residues long. The CDR3: CASRVGGRNTGELFF. In DNA, the CDR3 is TGTGCCAGCAGGGTCGGGGGACGAAACACCGGGGAGCTGTTTTTT.

This clonotype was detected a few times. The V and J genes are TRBV7-6 and TRBJ2-3; 7 bases map to TRBD2. The J segment lost 4 bases and the V segment lost 2 bases, leaving 9 bases of the junction unmatched. Germline CDR1 and CDR2: SGHVS and FNYEAQ. The CDR3 runs to 16 residues. The CDR3 region is CASSLYRAGVADTQYF. The CDR3 nucleotides are TGTGCCAGCAGCTTATATCGGGCGGGAGTGGCAGATACGCAGTATTTT.

V gene TRBV6-2 or TRBV6-3 combines with J gene TRBJ2-4, with TRBD1 matching 8 bases. Trimming took 2 bases from V and 5 from J; bases not matched to a gene: 2. This CDR3 comprises 14 residues. Germline V gene lookup returns CDR1 MNHEY and CDR2 SVGEGT. The CDR3 loop is CASSYAGGENIQYF. The CDR3 nucleotides are TGTGCCAGCAGTTACGCAGGGGGCGAAAACATTCAGTACTTC.

CDR3 nucleotide sequence: TGCAGTGCTAGATGGCTGCTAGTTGAGCAGTTCTTC. Translation gives CSARWLLVEQFF. This chain joins TRBV20-1 and TRBJ2-1; D not resolved. CDR1 is DFQATT, CDR2 SNEGSKA, per germline (reference sequence). The CDR3 extends over 12 amino acids. Trimming shortened V by 2 bases and J by 9 bases, and 11 bases separated the two germline ends.

This clonotype was counted between two and nine times. For the CDR3, the DNA is TGCGCCAGCAGCCCGGGACTAGCGGGAGAAGGAGAGACCCAGTACTTC. Its translation: CASSPGLAGEGETQYF. The chain recombines TRBV5-1 with TRBJ2-5; 14 nucleotides match TRBD2. The germline gives CDR1 SGHRS, CDR2 YFSETQ. CDR3 length equals 16 residues. The V gene end was trimmed by 4 bases and the J gene end by 4 bases; junction bases not matched to a gene: 6.

The rearrangement joins TRBV19 to TRBJ1-1, with D unresolved. Looked up from germline, CDR1 is LNHDA and CDR2 is SQIVND (reference sequence). The CDR3 spans 14 residues. V was pared by 1 base and J by 4 bases, with 10 bases between. CDR3 DNA sequence: TGTGCCAGTAGTATAGTCCACAGCACCACTGAAGCTTTCTTT. It translates to CASSIVHSTTEAFF.

The chain employs TRBV21-1 and TRBJ1-4; TRBD1, the D gene given by the table, was not confirmed from the DNA. TRBV21-1 is classified as a pseudogene. The CDR3 loop spans 17 amino acids. CDR3 amino acids: CASSKKGAQERNEKLFF. The CDR3 DNA is TGTGCCAGCAGCAAAAAGGGGGCCCAGGAAAGAAATGAAAAACTGTTTTTT.